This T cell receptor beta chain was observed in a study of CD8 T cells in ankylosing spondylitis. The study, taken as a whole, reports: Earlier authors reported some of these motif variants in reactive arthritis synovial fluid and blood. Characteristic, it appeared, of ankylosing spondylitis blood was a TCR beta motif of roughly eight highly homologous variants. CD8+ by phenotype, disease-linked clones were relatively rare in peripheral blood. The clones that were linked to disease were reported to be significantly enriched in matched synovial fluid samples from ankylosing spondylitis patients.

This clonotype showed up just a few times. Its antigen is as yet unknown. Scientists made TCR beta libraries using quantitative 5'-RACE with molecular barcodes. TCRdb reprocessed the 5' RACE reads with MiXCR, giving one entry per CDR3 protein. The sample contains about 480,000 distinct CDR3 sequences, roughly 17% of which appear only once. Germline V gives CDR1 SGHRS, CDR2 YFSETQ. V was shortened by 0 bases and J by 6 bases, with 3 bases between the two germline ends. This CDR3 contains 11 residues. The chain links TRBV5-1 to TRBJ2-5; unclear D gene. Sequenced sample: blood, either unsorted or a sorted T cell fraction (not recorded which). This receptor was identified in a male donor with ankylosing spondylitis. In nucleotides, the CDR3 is TGCGCCAGCAGCTTGGGGAAGACCCAGTACTTC. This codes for CASSLGKTQYF. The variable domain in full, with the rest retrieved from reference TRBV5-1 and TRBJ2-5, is KAGVTQTPRYLIKTRGQQVTLSCSPISGHRSVSWYQQTPGQGLQFLFEYFSETQRNKGNFPGRFSGRQFSNSRSEMNVSTLELGDSALYLCASSLGKTQYFGPGTRLLVL.